Below, 17 T cell receptor beta chains from the same sample are listed, as sequenced in a study of blood T cell repertoires in COVID-19. Repertoires were generated with immunoSEQ multiplex PCR, while TCRdb's copy carries only in-frame clones and drops some. Here the sample spans about 95,000 clones, approximately 89% being singletons. Sequencing input: peripheral blood. These receptor sequences come from a human donor in a cohort sampled during active COVID-19.

The chain recombines TRBV5-4 with TRBJ1-2, with 8 bases lining up with TRBD1. J lost 4 bases, V lost 4 bases, and 12 bases had no gene match. The CDR3 runs to 16 residues. Germline V CDR1 and CDR2: SGHNT, YYREEE (reference sequence). The CDR3 nucleotides are TGTGCCAGCAGCAATATACCGACAGGGGTCTTCTATGGCTACACCTTC. This encodes CASSNIPTGVFYGYTF.

The chain combines TRBV27 with TRBJ1-6; D gene ambiguous. The germline CDR1 and CDR2 sequences are MNHEY and SMNVEV (reference sequence). This CDR3 is 16 amino acids long. V lost 6 bases, J lost 0 bases, and 12 bases lay in between. CDR3 nucleotide sequence: TGTGCCAGCAGCCTTACATGGAGCTCCTATAATTCACCCCTCCACTTT. This gives the protein CASSLTWSSYNSPLHF.

The chain carries TRBV18 and TRBJ1-5; D remains unclear. This CDR3 has 15 amino acids. Deletions cut 2 bases from V and 3 bases from J, with 11 bases between. Germline CDR1 and CDR2: KGHSH and LQKENI. CDR3 bases: TGTGCCAGCTCACCATTTTCCAGGTCCAATCAGCCCCAGCATTTT. Translating gives CASSPFSRSNQPQHF.

The rearrangement uses TRBV7-8 and TRBJ1-1; no clear D. CDR1 is SGHVS, CDR2 FQNEAQ, per germline. This CDR3 spans 13 amino acids. The germline V and J ends were trimmed by 5 bases and 2 bases, with 9 bases remaining between them. In nucleotides, the CDR3 is TGTGCCAGCAGCCAAAGCCCAAACACTGAAGCTTTCTTT. Translation: CASSQSPNTEAFF.

V and J are TRBV27 and TRBJ1-1, with D maybe TRBD1 (5 bases). V lost 4 bases to trimming and J lost 5 bases, with 11 bases between them. Germline lookup yields CDR1 MNHEY and CDR2 SMNVEV (reference sequence). The CDR3 runs 13 residues. CDR3 region: CASSYRGETEAFF. The CDR3 DNA is TGTGCCAGCAGTTATCGGGGGGAAACTGAAGCTTTCTTT.

The J gene is TRBJ2-3, the V gene TRBV15; 14 bases match TRBD2. This CDR3 region has 17 residues. Trimming cost V 3 bases and J 5 bases; bases outside gene matches: 7. The V gene's germline CDR1 is LNHNV and CDR2 YYDKDF (reference sequence). CDR3 sequence (DNA): TGTGCCACCAGCAGCCCGACTAGCGGGGGGGCAAGAGATACGCAGTATTTT. It encodes CATSSPTSGGARDTQYF. The full variable domain, its missing parts supplied by reference TRBV15 and TRBJ2-3, is DAMVIQNPRYQVTQFGKPVTLSCSQTLNHNVMYWYQQKSSQAPKLLFHYYDKDFNNEADTPDNFQSRRPNTSFCFLDIRSPGLGDTAMYLCATSSPTSGGARDTQYFGPGTRLTVL.

The chain combines TRBV7-3 with TRBJ2-1; a possible D gene is TRBD2 (6 bases). Trimming cost V 1 base and J 7 bases, with 17 bases left between them. CDR1 and CDR2 from the germline V gene are SGHTA and FQGTGA. The CDR3 spans 16 residues. The CDR3 reads CASSLIFSGAENEQFF. For the CDR3, the DNA is TGTGCCAGCAGCTTAATTTTTAGCGGAGCCGAAAATGAGCAGTTCTTC.

This rearrangement joins TRBV18 to TRBJ1-4; TRBD1 matches 9 bases. In germline, CDR1 is KGHSH, CDR2 LQKENI. J was trimmed by 8 bases and V by 3 bases; bases with no gene match: 4. The CDR3 has 14 amino acids. Written as DNA, the CDR3 is TGTGCCAGCTCACCGTTAGGACAGGGGGAAAAACTGTTTTTT. Its translation is CASSPLGQGEKLFF. Drawing the rest from reference TRBV18 and TRBJ1-4, the complete variable domain is NAGVMQNPRHLVRRRGQEARLRCSPMKGHSHVYWYRQLPEEGLKFMVYLQKENIIDESGMPKERFSAEFPKEGPSILRIQQVVRGDSAAYFCASSPLGQGEKLFFGSGTQLSVL.

The chain recombines TRBV29-1 with TRBJ2-2; tentative D call: TRBD1 (6 bases). Germline assignment: CDR1 SQVTM and CDR2 ANQGSEA. The CDR3 has 15 amino acids. With 6 bases removed from V and 6 bases from J, the gap between germline ends came to 20 bases. The CDR3 here is CSVPIEGRGSGELFF. The CDR3 nucleotides are TGCAGCGTCCCCATCGAGGGCAGGGGTTCCGGGGAGCTGTTTTTT.

V and J are TRBV30 and TRBJ1-5, with D possibly matching TRBD1 (6 bases). Germline V gene sequence: CDR1 GTSNPN, CDR2 SVGIG (reference sequence). CDR3 length equals 16 residues. Trimming took off 0 bases at V and 6 bases at J, with 18 bases between the two ends. CDR3 in amino acids: CAWSVGFQGQGQPQHF. The CDR3 bases are TGTGCCTGGAGTGTAGGGTTCCAGGGGCAGGGTCAGCCCCAGCATTTT.

The chain is built from TRBV18 and TRBJ1-2, with 7 bases matching TRBD1. Trimming at V came to 0 bases and at J to 4 bases, leaving 2 bases not matched to a gene. Germline CDR1 KGHSH, CDR2 LQKENI. The CDR3 is made up of 14 amino acids. The CDR3 here is CASSPPGTAYGYTF. The CDR3 nucleotides read TGTGCCAGCTCACCACCTGGGACAGCCTATGGCTACACCTTC.

This clone showed up just a few times. This rearrangement joins TRBV28 to TRBJ2-2; D possibly corresponds to TRBD1 (6 bases). The CDR3 has 15 residues. CDR1 and CDR2 from the germline V gene are MDHEN and SYDVKM. The V gene lost 2 bases and the J gene lost 3 bases, with 10 bases spanning the gap. In DNA form, the CDR3 reads TGTGCCAGCAGTTTAGGACAGTTGGACACCGGGGAGCTGTTTTTT. Translated, it gives CASSLGQLDTGELFF. Full variable domain (missing parts from reference TRBV28 and TRBJ2-2): DVKVTQSSRYLVKRTGEKVFLECVQDMDHENMFWYRQDPGLGLRLIYFSYDVKMKEKGDIPEGYSVSREKKERFSLILESASTNQTSMYLCASSLGQLDTGELFFGEGSRLTVL.

The rearrangement uses TRBV18 and TRBJ1-2; D gene uncertain. This CDR3 contains 14 residues. The germline V and J ends were trimmed by 3 bases and 10 bases, with 18 bases remaining between them. Germline CDR1 reads KGHSH; CDR2 reads LQKENI. CDR3 sequence (DNA): TGTGCCAGCTCACCCACGATTGCCCGGGAAGACTACACCTTC. Translated: CASSPTIAREDYTF.

The rearrangement links TRBV7-2 to TRBJ2-1; 12 bases fit TRBD2. Germline CDR1 and CDR2: SGHTA and FQGNSA. The CDR3 covers 16 residues. Trimming removed 3 bases from V and 4 bases from J; junction bases left unmatched: 4. The CDR3 sequence is CASSLATSGRYNEQFF. CDR3 DNA: TGTGCCAGCAGCTTGGCGACTAGCGGGAGATACAATGAGCAGTTCTTC.

The V and J genes are TRBV28 and TRBJ2-1, with TRBD2 identical over 13 bases. From germline, CDR1 is MDHEN and CDR2 SYDVKM. The junction had 13 bases not matched to a gene; V was cut back by 5 bases and J by 9 bases. The CDR3 contains 17 residues. The CDR3 region is CASSLSPGLAGRVEQFF. CDR3 nucleotide sequence: TGTGCCAGCAGTCTCTCGCCGGGACTAGCGGGGCGCGTTGAGCAGTTCTTC. The variable domain in full, with the rest retrieved from reference TRBV28 and TRBJ2-1, is DVKVTQSSRYLVKRTGEKVFLECVQDMDHENMFWYRQDPGLGLRLIYFSYDVKMKEKGDIPEGYSVSREKKERFSLILESASTNQTSMYLCASSLSPGLAGRVEQFFGPGTRLTVL.

The chain uses TRBV3-1 (or the pseudogene TRBV3-2) and TRBJ2-7; D is perhaps TRBD2 (6 bases). Germline CDR1 LGHDT, CDR2 YNNKEL (reference sequence). The CDR3 runs to 12 residues. Trimming removed 8 bases at V and 5 bases at J, with 13 bases between. In DNA form, the CDR3 reads TGTGCCAGCGGGCGTGGGACTCACGAGCAGTACTTC. This encodes CASGRGTHEQYF.

This clone occurred a few times. The CDR3 region has the DNA TGTGCCAGCAGCTTATTGGGACAGGGATTTGGCTACACCTTC. Residues: CASSLLGQGFGYTF. V and J are TRBV7-2 and TRBJ1-2, with TRBD1 identical over 9 bases. Germline assignment: CDR1 SGHTA and CDR2 FQGNSA. V lost 2 bases and J lost 7; bases outside the gene matches: 5. The CDR3 extends over 14 amino acids.